This TCR beta chain was captured in a study of blood T cell repertoires in COVID-19. Study details: Samples representing acute and convalescent COVID-19 were sourced from the United States, Italy and Spain. The analysed material was cDNA or gDNA that came from T cells, B-cell-depleted T cells, or PBMCs.

This clone appeared once. Deletions cut 6 bases from V and 0 bases from J, with 10 bases between. Germline V CDR1 and CDR2: MNHEY, SVGAGI. The CDR3 runs 14 residues. Original data processing: Nucleated cell number was recorded as an estimate derived from reference gene primer amplification. Clones were read by immunoSEQ multiplex PCR, and TCRdb kept only the in-frame ones, dropping some. The V and J calls and the clone size are those of that table, but D and trimming were determined from the DNA. The table has fewer than 200,000 clones, about four fifths seen once. The sample consisted of peripheral blood. The V call is TRBV6-5, the J call TRBJ2-3; weak D call: TRBD1 (6 bases). This clonotype originated in a woman aged 70 to 79 who had recovered from COVID-19. CDR3 nucleotides: TGTGCCAGCAGCAGGACAGCTAGCACAGATACGCAGTATTTT. Its translation: CASSRTASTDTQYF.